A single sample gave rise to the 4 T cell receptor beta chains below, sequenced in a study of cytomegalovirus exposure and HLA in healthy donors. Primers: 60 Vbeta forward and 13 Jbeta reverse. Sequencing used immunoSEQ multiplex PCR; TCRdb keeps in-frame clones, though not all of them. The data contain under 250,000 clones, about 80% of them singletons. Sample: PBMCs. These receptors were collected from a man between 25 and 39 years old in good health and CMV-seronegative.

This clone was detected only once. The CDR3 bases are TGTGCCAGTAGCCAACCGAGGATCCCTAATGAGCAGTTCTTC. Protein product: CASSQPRIPNEQFF. This chain joins TRBV19 and TRBJ2-1; D is undetermined. V gave up 6 bases and J gave up 7 bases, with 16 bases separating them. This CDR3 is built from 14 residues. Germline V gives CDR1 LNHDA, CDR2 SQIVND (reference sequence).

The rearrangement joins TRBV27 to TRBJ1-2; possibly TRBD1 for D (6 bases). The germline V gene encodes CDR1 MNHEY and CDR2 SMNVEV (reference sequence). The V end was cut by 6 bases, the J end by 6 bases, with 17 bases between. The CDR3 length is 14 residues. CDR3 nucleotides: TGTGCCAGCAGAATGACAGGAACGTCCAATGGCTACACCTTC. Amino acid sequence: CASRMTGTSNGYTF.

The chain is built from TRBV19 and TRBJ1-6, with D possibly being TRBD1 (5 bases). The length of the CDR3 is 16 residues. Germline V CDR1 and CDR2: LNHDA, SQIVND (reference sequence). The V end lost 6 bases, the J end lost 4 bases, and 16 bases lay between the germline ends. Written as DNA, the CDR3 is TGTGCCAGTAGCTCCAGGAAGGGGCAGTATAATTCACCCCTCCACTTT. Translated, it gives CASSSRKGQYNSPLHF.

J is TRBJ1-1 and V is TRBV4-1; D gene unclear. V gave up 0 bases and J gave up 5 bases, with 7 bases separating them. The CDR3 is made up of 13 amino acids. From germline, CDR1 is MGHRA and CDR2 YSYEKL. The CDR3 DNA reads TGCGCCAGCAGCCAAGATCGGAGGACTGAAGCTTTCTTT. It translates to CASSQDRRTEAFF.